Given below is one TCR beta chain in context. Its target is unknown. These data are taken from a study of cytomegalovirus exposure and HLA in healthy donors. Trimming took off 1 base at V and 3 bases at J, with 13 bases between the two ends. From germline, CDR1 is MNHEY and CDR2 SMNVEV (reference sequence). CDR3 length equals 15 residues. 13 Jbeta primers and 60 Vbeta primers were used for the PCR. The assay was immunoSEQ multiplex PCR, and TCRdb's table has in-frame clones only and misses some. The table includes about 120,000 clones, roughly 80% detected once. Study-wide results and caveats: In a later analysis, productive TCRs from donors in an Asian-associated ancestry cluster reportedly carried fewer N-insertions than the cohort mean.

Sequenced: PBMCs. The TCR originated in a woman aged 40 to 55 in good health and CMV-seropositive. The chain links TRBV27 to TRBJ2-7; possibly TRBD2 for D (5 bases). CDR3 sequence: CASSLLMRLNYEQYF. In DNA form, the CDR3 reads TGTGCCAGCAGTTTATTGATGAGACTAAACTACGAGCAGTACTTC.